Shown below are 18 T cell receptor beta chains from a single sample sequenced in a study of T cells in localized non-small cell lung cancer. Measured with immunoSEQ multiplex PCR; TCRdb has only the in-frame clones, and not every one. The sample lists under 55,000 clones, over 70% occurring once. Sequencing used PBMCs, obtained before any cancer treatment. These receptors were taken from a woman aged 40-69 years with stage II lung adenocarcinoma.

V is TRBV7-2 and J is TRBJ2-7; 9 bases are shared with TRBD2. V lost 1 base to trimming and J lost 2 bases; unmatched junction nucleotides: 3. This CDR3 has 15 residues. From germline, CDR1 is SGHTA and CDR2 FQGNSA. This CDR3 reads CASSLEGGGAYEQYF. The CDR3 nucleotides are TGTGCCAGCAGCTTAGAAGGCGGGGGGGCCTACGAGCAGTACTTC.

V gene TRBV4-2 combines with J gene TRBJ1-1, with TRBD1 as a possible D gene (6 bases). Germline lookup yields CDR1 LGHNA and CDR2 YNFKEQ. This CDR3 region has 15 residues. V lost 3 bases and J 1 base, leaving 12 bases between the germline ends. The CDR3 reads CASSQQDSANTEAFF. For the CDR3, the DNA is TGTGCCAGCAGCCAGCAGGACAGTGCGAACACTGAAGCTTTCTTT.

A single count supports this clone. The chain uses TRBV7-2 and TRBJ1-1; no clear D gene. Trimming took 0 bases from V and 4 from J, leaving 12 bases between them. In germline, CDR1 is SGHTA, CDR2 FQGNSA. The CDR3 is 15 residues long. The DNA for the CDR3 is TGTGCCAGCAGCTTAGCTGATATGACAATCACTGAAGCTTTCTTT. Amino acid sequence: CASSLADMTITEAFF.

In its sample, this clone is medium-sized. The rearrangement uses TRBV29-1 and TRBJ2-1; D remains ambiguous. Looked up from germline, CDR1 is SQVTM and CDR2 is ANQGSEA. The ends were cut back, 4 bases at V and 6 bases at J, with 22 bases in the middle. The CDR3 consists of 16 residues. The CDR3 DNA is TGCAGCGTTGTTCTCGAGCAGGACGGTTGGGCCAATGAGCAGTTCTTC. Its translation: CSVVLEQDGWANEQFF.

This chain uses TRBV10-3 with TRBJ1-1; 7 bases match TRBD1. The CDR3 loop spans 13 amino acids. Trimming removed 6 bases from V and 2 bases from J; junction bases left unmatched: 3. Germline loops: CDR1 ENHRY, CDR2 SYGVKD. The CDR3 sequence is CAIRGTENTEAFF. CDR3 nucleotide sequence: TGTGCCATCAGGGGGACAGAAAACACTGAAGCTTTCTTT.

The chain links TRBV27 to TRBJ1-4; D is uncertain. Trimming removed 5 bases from V and 4 bases from J, with 17 bases in between. The CDR3 extends over 16 amino acids. CDR1 is MNHEY, CDR2 SMNVEV, per germline (reference sequence). CDR3 in DNA: TGTGCCAGCAGTCCGGAGGTCGGTTCGCGTAATGAAAAACTGTTTTTT. Its protein product is CASSPEVGSRNEKLFF.

The chain has TRBV15 and TRBJ1-5, with no clear D. CDR3 size: 15 residues. The ends were cut back, 2 bases at V and 8 bases at J, with 16 bases in the middle. CDR1 LNHNV and CDR2 YYDKDF come from the germline V gene (reference sequence). CDR3 sequence reads: CATSRLDEGVEPQHF. As DNA, the CDR3 is TGTGCCACCAGCAGATTAGACGAAGGTGTGGAGCCCCAGCATTTT.

The chain couples TRBV6-6 to TRBJ2-3; TRBD2 matches 13 bases. Trimming cost V 4 bases and J 8 bases; bases outside gene matches: 9. CDR1 is MNHNY, CDR2 SVGAGI, per germline (reference sequence). This CDR3 is 16 amino acids long. The CDR3 sequence is CASSLGLAGLQGTQYF. The DNA of the CDR3 is TGTGCCAGCAGTTTGGGACTAGCGGGGCTTCAGGGTACGCAGTATTTT.

The genes are TRBV29-1 and TRBJ2-3; 13 nucleotides line up with TRBD2. V trimming: 4 bases; J trimming: 5 bases; junction bases outside the gene matches: 6. Per germline, CDR1 SQVTM and CDR2 ANQGSEA. The CDR3 sequence is 15 residues long. Written as DNA, the CDR3 is TGCAGCGTTGCAACTAGCGGGGGGGAAGGAGATACGCAGTATTTT. Encoded protein: CSVATSGGEGDTQYF.

This clone was seen just once. The CDR3 sequence: CASSHRGRNPNEQFF. In DNA, the CDR3 is TGTGCCAGCAGCCACAGGGGCCGAAACCCGAATGAGCAGTTCTTC. The V and J genes are TRBV11-3 and TRBJ2-1; 7 positions match TRBD1. CDR3 length: 15 residues. With V trimmed by 5 bases and J by 7 bases, 11 bases remained unmatched. Germline lookup yields CDR1 SGHNT and CDR2 YENEEA.

This clone came up a few times. The V call is TRBV4-1, the J call TRBJ1-2, with D perhaps matching TRBD1 (5 bases). Germline loops: CDR1 MGHRA, CDR2 YSYEKL. V was pared by 4 bases and J by 4 bases, with 22 bases between. This CDR3 has 17 residues. Here the CDR3 DNA reads TGCGCCAGCAGCCGAGGGACCCTAGACAGTCCCTCCTATGGCTACACCTTC. Its protein product is CASSRGTLDSPSYGYTF.

The gene calls are TRBV5-6 and TRBJ2-7, with 9 positions matching TRBD1. The V segment lost 4 bases and the J segment 4 bases; nucleotides outside the gene matches: 12. This CDR3 comprises 16 residues. Germline values: CDR1 SGHDT, CDR2 YYEEEE. The CDR3 is CASSAWARDREYEQYF. CDR3 bases: TGTGCCAGCAGCGCCTGGGCGCGGGACAGGGAGTACGAGCAGTACTTC.

Only one count was recorded for this clone. The chain is built from TRBV5-6 and TRBJ2-7; no clear D gene. The CDR3 loop spans 12 amino acids. The germline V and J ends were trimmed by 1 base and 4 bases, with 6 bases remaining between them. Per germline, CDR1 SGHDT and CDR2 YYEEEE. The DNA for the CDR3 is TGTGCCAGCAGCTTGTACCTTTACGAGCAGTACTTC. Protein: CASSLYLYEQYF.

This chain uses TRBV6-6 with TRBJ1-1; D gene ambiguous. Germline V lookup: CDR1 MNHNY, CDR2 SVGAGI (reference sequence). The CDR3 consists of 12 residues. V lost 2 bases and J lost 3, with 4 bases in between. CDR3 region: CASSYRDTEAFF. For the CDR3, the DNA is TGTGCCAGCAGTTACAGGGACACTGAAGCTTTCTTT.

The chain combines TRBV10-1 with TRBJ2-7; no firm D call. Trimming left V 2 bases short and J 0 bases short, with 8 bases between. Germline-derived CDR1 and CDR2 are WNHNN and SYGVQD (reference sequence). The CDR3 sequence is 14 residues long. CDR3 sequence: CASSEGYLSYEQYF. The CDR3 nucleotides are TGCGCCAGCAGTGAGGGCTACCTCTCCTACGAGCAGTACTTC.

This clone occurred a few times. The chain employs TRBV18 and TRBJ1-5; TRBD1 is a possible D gene (6 bases). The CDR3 extends over 14 amino acids. Germline CDR1 and CDR2: KGHSH and LQKENI. V was shortened by 3 bases and J by 6 bases, with 12 bases between the two germline ends. CDR3 amino acids: CASSPRGPGQPQHF. The CDR3 nucleotides read TGTGCCAGCTCACCCCGGGGGCCCGGTCAGCCCCAGCATTTT.

A word on this clone: One end of the junction is discordant with germline, which a read error may explain. The chain employs TRBV9 and TRBJ1-2; TRBD1 is a possible D gene (6 bases). This CDR3 is 16 amino acids long. Germline V lookup: CDR1 SGDLS, CDR2 YYNGEE. This chain's CDR3 is CASSPRQEPSGYGYAF. The CDR3 DNA is TGTGCCAGCAGCCCCAGACAGGAGCCTTCGGGATATGGCTACGCCTTC.

The gene calls are TRBV18 and TRBJ2-5; D is perhaps TRBD2 (7 bases). CDR3 length: 16 residues. Trimming cost V 3 bases and J 2 bases, with 16 bases left between them. Germline V gene data show CDR1 as KGHSH and CDR2 as LQKENI. The CDR3 DNA reads as TGTGCCAGCTCACCGGGACAACTTAGCGGGCAAGAGACCCAGTACTTC. The encoded protein is CASSPGQLSGQETQYF.